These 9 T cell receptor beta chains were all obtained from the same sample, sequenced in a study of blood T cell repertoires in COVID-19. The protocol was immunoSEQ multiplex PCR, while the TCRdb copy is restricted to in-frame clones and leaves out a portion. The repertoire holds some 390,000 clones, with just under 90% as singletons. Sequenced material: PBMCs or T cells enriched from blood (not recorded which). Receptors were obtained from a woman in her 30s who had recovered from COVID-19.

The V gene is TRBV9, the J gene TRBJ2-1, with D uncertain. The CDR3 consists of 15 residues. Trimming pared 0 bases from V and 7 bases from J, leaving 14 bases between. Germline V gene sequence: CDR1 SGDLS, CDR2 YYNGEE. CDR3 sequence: CASSVDGVPGNEQFF. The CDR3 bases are TGTGCCAGCAGCGTAGATGGCGTCCCCGGGAATGAGCAGTTCTTC.

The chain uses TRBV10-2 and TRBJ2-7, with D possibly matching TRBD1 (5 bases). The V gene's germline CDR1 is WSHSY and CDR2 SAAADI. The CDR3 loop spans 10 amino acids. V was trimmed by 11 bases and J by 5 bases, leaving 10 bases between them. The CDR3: CASKQDEQYF. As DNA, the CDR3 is TGCGCCTCAAAACAGGACGAGCAGTACTTC.

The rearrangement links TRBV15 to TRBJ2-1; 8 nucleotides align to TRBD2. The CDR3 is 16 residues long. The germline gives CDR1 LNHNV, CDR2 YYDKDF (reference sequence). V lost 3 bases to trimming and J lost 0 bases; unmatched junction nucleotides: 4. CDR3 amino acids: CATSSGSGSSYNEQFF. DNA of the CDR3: TGTGCCACCAGCAGTGGAAGCGGGAGCTCCTACAATGAGCAGTTCTTC.

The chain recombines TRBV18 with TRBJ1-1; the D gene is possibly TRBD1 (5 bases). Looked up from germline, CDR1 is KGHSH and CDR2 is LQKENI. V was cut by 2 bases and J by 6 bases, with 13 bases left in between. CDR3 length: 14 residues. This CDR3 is CASSPNPGQPEAFF. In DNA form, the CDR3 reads TGTGCCAGCTCACCAAATCCAGGGCAGCCTGAAGCTTTCTTT.

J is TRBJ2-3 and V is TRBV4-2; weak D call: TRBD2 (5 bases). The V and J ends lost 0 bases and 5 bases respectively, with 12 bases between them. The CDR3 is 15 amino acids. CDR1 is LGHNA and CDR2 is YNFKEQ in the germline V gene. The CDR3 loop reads CASSQEYGVGDTQYF. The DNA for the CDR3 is TGTGCCAGCAGCCAAGAGTACGGGGTTGGAGATACGCAGTATTTT.

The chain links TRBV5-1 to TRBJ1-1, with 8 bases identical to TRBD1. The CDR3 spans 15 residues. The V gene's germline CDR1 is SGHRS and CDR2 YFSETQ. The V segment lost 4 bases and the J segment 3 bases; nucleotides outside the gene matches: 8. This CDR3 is CASSLRQGWDTEAFF. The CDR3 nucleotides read TGCGCCAGCAGCCTACGACAGGGGTGGGACACTGAAGCTTTCTTT.

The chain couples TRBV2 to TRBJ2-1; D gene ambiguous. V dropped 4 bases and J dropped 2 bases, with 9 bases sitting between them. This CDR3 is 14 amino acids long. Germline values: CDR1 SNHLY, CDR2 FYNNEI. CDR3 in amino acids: CASSVVPTYNEQFF. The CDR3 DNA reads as TGTGCCAGCAGTGTTGTCCCCACCTACAATGAGCAGTTCTTC. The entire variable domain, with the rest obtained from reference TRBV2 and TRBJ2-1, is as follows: EPEVTQTPSHQVTQMGQEVILRCVPISNHLYFYWYRQILGQKVEFLVSFYNNEISEKSEIFDDQFSVERPDGSNFTLKIRSTKLEDSAMYFCASSVVPTYNEQFFGPGTRLTVL.

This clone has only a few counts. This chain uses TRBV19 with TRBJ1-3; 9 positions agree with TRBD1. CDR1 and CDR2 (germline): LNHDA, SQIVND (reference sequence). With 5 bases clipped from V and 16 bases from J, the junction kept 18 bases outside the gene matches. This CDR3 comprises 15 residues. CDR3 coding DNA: TGTGCCAGTAGTGGGAGTACAGGGGGCGCTGGGAAGTGGTATTTT. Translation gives CASSGSTGGAGKWYF.

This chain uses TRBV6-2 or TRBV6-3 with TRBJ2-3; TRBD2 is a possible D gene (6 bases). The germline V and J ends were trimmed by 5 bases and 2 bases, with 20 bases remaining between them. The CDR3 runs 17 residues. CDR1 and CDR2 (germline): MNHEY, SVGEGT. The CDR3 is CASSDPGTSGYTDTQYF. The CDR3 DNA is TGTGCCAGCAGTGACCCCGGGACTTCGGGGTACACAGATACGCAGTATTTT.